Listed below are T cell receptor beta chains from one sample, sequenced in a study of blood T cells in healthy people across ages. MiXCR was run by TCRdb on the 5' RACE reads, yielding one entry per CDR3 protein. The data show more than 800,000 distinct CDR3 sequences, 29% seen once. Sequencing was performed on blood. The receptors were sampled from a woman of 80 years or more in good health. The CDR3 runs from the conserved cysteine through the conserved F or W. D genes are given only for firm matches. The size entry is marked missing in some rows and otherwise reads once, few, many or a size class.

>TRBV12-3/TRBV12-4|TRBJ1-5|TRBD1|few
TGTGCCAGCAGTTCAGGACAGGGGATAAATCAGCCCCAGCATTTT
CASSSGQGINQPQHF
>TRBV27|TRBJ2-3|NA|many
TGTGCCAGCAGTCTCACGTGGGGCACAGATACGCAGTATTTT
CASSLTWGTDTQYF
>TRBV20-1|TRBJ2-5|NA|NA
TGCAGTGCTAGAGATTGGCAGGGCCAAGAGACCCAGTACTTC
CSARDWQGQETQYF
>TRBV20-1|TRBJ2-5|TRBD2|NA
TGCAGTGCTAGACCTGGGACTAGCGGGGGGGCCTCGAAGACCCAGTACTTC
CSARPGTSGGASKTQYF
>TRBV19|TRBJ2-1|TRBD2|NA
TGTGCCAGTAGTCCCCAGCGGGGGGGCCAGCTTGCGGATGAGCAGTTCTTC
CASSPQRGGQLADEQFF
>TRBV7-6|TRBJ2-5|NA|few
TGTGCCAGCAGCCCTGGGCCTGGGGGTGCGCAGTACTTC
CASSPGPGGAQYF
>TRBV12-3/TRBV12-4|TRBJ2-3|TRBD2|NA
TGTGCCAGCAGACGACGGGGGGTGGACACAGATACGGAGTATTTT
CASRRRGVDTDTEYF
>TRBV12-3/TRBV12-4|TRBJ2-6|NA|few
TGTGCCAGCAGCAAAACAGGGTTCGGGGCCAACGTCCTGACTTTC
CASSKTGFGANVLTF
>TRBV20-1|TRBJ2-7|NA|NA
TGCAGTGCTAGAGCTAGGCCCCTCTTCCCTGGCGAGCAGTACTTC
CSARARPLFPGEQYF
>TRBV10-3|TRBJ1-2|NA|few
TGTGCCATCAGTAAGGAAGGGACGCGCTATGGCTACACCTTC
CAISKEGTRYGYTF
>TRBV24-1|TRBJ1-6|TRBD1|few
TGTGCCACCAGTGATTGGCGACAGGGATCACCCCTCCACTTT
CATSDWRQGSPLHF
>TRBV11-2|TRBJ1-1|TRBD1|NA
TGTGCCAGCAGCTCGACAGGGGTGGGAGCTTTCTTT
CASSSTGVGAFF
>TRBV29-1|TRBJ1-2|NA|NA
TGCAGCTGCGCGGAGGGAAGAAACTATGGCTACACCTTC
CSCAEGRNYGYTF
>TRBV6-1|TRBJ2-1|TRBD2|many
TGTGCCAGCAGTGAAGGACTAGCGGGGAGCGGTGAGCAGTTCTTC
CASSEGLAGSGEQFF
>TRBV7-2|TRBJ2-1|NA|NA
TGTGCCAGCAGCTTAGAGAGGGGGGTCTCCTACAATGAGCAGTTCTTC
CASSLERGVSYNEQFF
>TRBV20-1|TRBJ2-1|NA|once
TGCAGTGCCATAGCGGCCAGGAGAGGGGAAGATGGGCAGTTCTTC
CSAIAARRGEDGQFF
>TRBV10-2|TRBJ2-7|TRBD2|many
TGCGCCAGCAGTGAGGGAGGCGGGGGGACTTCCTACGAGCAGTACTTC
CASSEGGGGTSYEQYF
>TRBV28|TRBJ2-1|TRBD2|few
TGTGCCAGCAGAACCGGACTAGCGGGGGGGCCAAGGAATGAGCAGTTCTTC
CASRTGLAGGPRNEQFF
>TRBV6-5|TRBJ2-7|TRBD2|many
TGTGCCAGCAGTTACTCCCTTAGCGGGGCCGCCTACGAGCAGTACTTC
CASSYSLSGAAYEQYF
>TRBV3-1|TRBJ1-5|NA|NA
TGTGCCAGCAGCCAAGAGGGAACAGGTTTCCCTCAGCCCCAGCATTTT
CASSQEGTGFPQPQHF
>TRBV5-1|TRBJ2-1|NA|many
TGCGCCAGCAGCTGGGGGACCATACCCTCCATGGGGGATGAGCAGTTCTTC
CASSWGTIPSMGDEQFF
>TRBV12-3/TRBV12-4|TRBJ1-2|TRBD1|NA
TGTGCCAGCAGTTTGTCAAGGACAGGTGACTATGGCTACACCTTC
CASSLSRTGDYGYTF
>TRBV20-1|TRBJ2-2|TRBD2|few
TGCAGTGCTAGAGAGGGGGGGAGGAACACCGGGGAGCTGTTTTTT
CSAREGGRNTGELFF
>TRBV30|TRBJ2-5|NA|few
TGTGCCTGGGGGGGGGGCGTAAGGGAGACCCAGTACTTC
CAWGGGVRETQYF
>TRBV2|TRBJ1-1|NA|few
TGTGCCAGCAGTGTGGGTCAGTTAGGACTGAACACTGAAGCTTTCTTT
CASSVGQLGLNTEAFF
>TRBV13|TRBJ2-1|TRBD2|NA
TGTGCCAGCAGCCAAGATAGCGGGGGCCAGATGAAGCAGTTCTTC
CASSQDSGGQMKQFF
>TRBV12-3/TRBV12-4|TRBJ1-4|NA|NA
TGTGCCAGCAGTTTCCGGGGGGGGAAAGGAGCAACTAATGAAAAACTGTTTTTT
CASSFRGGKGATNEKLFF
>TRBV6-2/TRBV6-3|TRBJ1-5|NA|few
TGTGCCAGCACCGAACCAAGCAGGCCCCAGCATTTT
CASTEPSRPQHF
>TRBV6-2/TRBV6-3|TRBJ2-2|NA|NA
TGTGCCAGCAGTTTTGACGGGGGAAGGAGCACCGGGGAGCTGTTTTTT
CASSFDGGRSTGELFF
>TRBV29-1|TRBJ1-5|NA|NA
TGCAGCGTGATGGTCAGGGAGGGTCAGCCCCAGCATTTT
CSVMVREGQPQHF
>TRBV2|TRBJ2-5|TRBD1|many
TGTGCCAGCTGCCGGGACAGGGATCAAGAGACCCAGTACTTC
CASCRDRDQETQYF
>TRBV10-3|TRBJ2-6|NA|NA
TGTGCCATCAGTGACACCGGTTGGGGGGCCAACGTCCTGACTTTC
CAISDTGWGANVLTF
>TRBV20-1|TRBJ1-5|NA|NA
TGCAGTGCTTCCTCCCCGACAGCTTATAGTAATCAGCCCCAGCATTTT
CSASSPTAYSNQPQHF
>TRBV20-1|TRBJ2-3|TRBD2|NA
TGCAGTGCTAGAACACTAGCGGGGACTCCTCAGGATACGCAGTATTTT
CSARTLAGTPQDTQYF
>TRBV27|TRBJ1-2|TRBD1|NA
TGTGCCAGCAGTTTATCGGGGCCCGGACAGGGGGCCTATGGCTACACCTTC
CASSLSGPGQGAYGYTF
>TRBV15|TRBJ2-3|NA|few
TGTGCCACCAGCAGAGTTGGGGTCGGCGGGGCCAGCACAGATACGCAGTATTTT
CATSRVGVGGASTDTQYF
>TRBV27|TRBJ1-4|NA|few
TGTGCCAGCACCTCAAGGGTCAACAATGAAAAACTGTTTTTT
CASTSRVNNEKLFF
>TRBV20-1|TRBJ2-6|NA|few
TGCAGTGCTAGAGTTCGGTTTGTAGGGACCAACGTCCTGACTTTC
CSARVRFVGTNVLTF
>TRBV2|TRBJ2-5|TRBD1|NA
TGTGCCAGCAGTTCCCAGGACAGGGGGCTGGATGAGCAGTACTTC
CASSSQDRGLDEQYF
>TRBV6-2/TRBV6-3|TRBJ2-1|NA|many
TGTGCCAGCAGAAGGCTAGAACGAATTGGCGAGCAGTTCTTC
CASRRLERIGEQFF
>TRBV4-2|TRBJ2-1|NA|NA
TGTGCCAGCAGCCAGGGGTCCGCTGGGGATGAGCAGTTCTTC
CASSQGSAGDEQFF
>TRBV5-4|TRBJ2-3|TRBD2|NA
TGTGCCAGCAGCTTCACCGTAGCGGGGCCCAGCACAGATACGCAGTATTTT
CASSFTVAGPSTDTQYF
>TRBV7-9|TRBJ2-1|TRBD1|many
TGTGCCAGCAGCTTAAAGCCGGGGGGGACAGGGGAAACCTACAATGAGCAGTTCTTC
CASSLKPGGTGETYNEQFF
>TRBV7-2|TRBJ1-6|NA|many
TGTGCCAGCAGCTTAGAGGCAGGGGTGGGTTCACCCCTCCACTTT
CASSLEAGVGSPLHF
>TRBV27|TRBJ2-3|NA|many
TGTGCCAGCAGTCCCCTTAGGGCAGATACGCAGTATTTT
CASSPLRADTQYF
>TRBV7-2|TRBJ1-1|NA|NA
TGTGCCAGCAGCAAATCGGGGACCCACATGAACACTGAAGCTTTCTTT
CASSKSGTHMNTEAFF
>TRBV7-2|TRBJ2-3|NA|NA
TGTGCCAGCAGCTTTTCACCTGTCGACAGGACAACAGATACGCAGTATTTT
CASSFSPVDRTTDTQYF
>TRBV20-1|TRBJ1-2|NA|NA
TGCAGTGCTAGGGACAGTTCCGCTAACTATGGCTACACCTTC
CSARDSSANYGYTF
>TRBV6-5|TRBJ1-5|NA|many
TGTGCCAGCAGTTCAGGGATGGGGGGCTATAGCAATCAGCCCCAGCATTTT
CASSSGMGGYSNQPQHF
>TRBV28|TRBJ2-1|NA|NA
TGTGCCAGCAGAGGACGGCTGACCCCCTACAATGAGCAGTTCTTC
CASRGRLTPYNEQFF
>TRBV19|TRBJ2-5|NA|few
TGTGCCAGTAGTCAATGGCCGGGACGAGGTTCCGAAGAGACCCAGTACTTC
CASSQWPGRGSEETQYF
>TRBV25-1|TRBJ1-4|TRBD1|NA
TGTGCCAGCAGTGACGGACAGGGTAATGAAAAACTGTTTTTT
CASSDGQGNEKLFF
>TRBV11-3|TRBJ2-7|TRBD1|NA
TGTGCCAGCAGCTTAGTTACGACCCAGGGGGACCGGGGATACGAGCAGTACTTC
CASSLVTTQGDRGYEQYF
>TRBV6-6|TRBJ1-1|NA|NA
TGTGCCAGCACTCGGGCTGGATCTGAAGCTTTCTTT
CASTRAGSEAFF
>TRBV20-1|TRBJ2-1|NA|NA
TGCAGTGCTCAGTCAGGCAATGAGCAGTTCTTC
CSAQSGNEQFF